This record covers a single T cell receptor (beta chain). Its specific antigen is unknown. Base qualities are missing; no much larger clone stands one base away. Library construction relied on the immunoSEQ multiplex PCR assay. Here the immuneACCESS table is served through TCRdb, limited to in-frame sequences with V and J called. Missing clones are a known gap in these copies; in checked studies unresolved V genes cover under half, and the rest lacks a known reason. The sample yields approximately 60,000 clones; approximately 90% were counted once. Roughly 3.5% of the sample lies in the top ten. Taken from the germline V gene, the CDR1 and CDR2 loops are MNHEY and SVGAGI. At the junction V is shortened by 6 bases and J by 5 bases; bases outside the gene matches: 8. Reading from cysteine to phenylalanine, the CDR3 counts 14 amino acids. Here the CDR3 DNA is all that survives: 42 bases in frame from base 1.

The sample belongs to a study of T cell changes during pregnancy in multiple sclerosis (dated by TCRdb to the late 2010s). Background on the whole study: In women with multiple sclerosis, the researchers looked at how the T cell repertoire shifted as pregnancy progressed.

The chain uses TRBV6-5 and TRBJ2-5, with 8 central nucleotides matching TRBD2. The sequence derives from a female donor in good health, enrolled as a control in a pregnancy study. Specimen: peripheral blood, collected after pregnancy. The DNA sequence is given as TGTGCCAGCAGCCCGGGACTAGGCAGGGAGACCCAGTACTTC. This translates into CASSPGLGRETQYF.